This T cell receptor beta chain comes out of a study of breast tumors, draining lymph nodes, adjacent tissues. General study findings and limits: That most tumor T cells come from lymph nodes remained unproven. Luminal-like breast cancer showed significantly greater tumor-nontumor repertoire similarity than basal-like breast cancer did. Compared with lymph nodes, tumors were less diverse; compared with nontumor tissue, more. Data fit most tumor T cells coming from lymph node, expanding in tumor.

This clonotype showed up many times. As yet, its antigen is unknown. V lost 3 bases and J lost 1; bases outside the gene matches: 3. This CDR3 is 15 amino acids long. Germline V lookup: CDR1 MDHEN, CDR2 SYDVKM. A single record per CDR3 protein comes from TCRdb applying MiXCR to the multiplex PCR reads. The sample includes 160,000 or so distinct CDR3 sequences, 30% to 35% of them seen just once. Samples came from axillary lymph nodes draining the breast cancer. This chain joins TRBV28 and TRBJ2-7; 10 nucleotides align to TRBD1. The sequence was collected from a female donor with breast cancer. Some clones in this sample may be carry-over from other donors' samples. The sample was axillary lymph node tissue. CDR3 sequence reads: CASSFPGQGSYEQYF. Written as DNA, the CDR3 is TGTGCCAGCAGTTTCCCGGGACAGGGGTCCTACGAGCAGTACTTC.